Below are 7 T cell receptor beta chains sequenced from a single sample in a study of technical replicates of blood from a handful of donors. TCRdb keeps only in-frame clones here, not all; method: immunoSEQ multiplex PCR. The sample includes about 75,000 clones, 97% of them seen just once. What was sequenced was T cells isolated from PBMCs. These receptors were collected from a human donor in good health.

This chain connects TRBV5-1 to TRBJ2-5; TRBD2 agrees at 7 bases. The CDR3 consists of 14 residues. Germline CDR1 SGHRS, CDR2 YFSETQ. J gave up 1 base and V 3 bases, and 3 bases lay outside the gene matches. The DNA for the CDR3 is TGCGCCAGCAGCTCGGGGGGAGGCCAAGAGACCCAGTACTTC. Its translation is CASSSGGGQETQYF.

This chain joins TRBV5-5 and TRBJ1-5; no clear D. The CDR3 loop spans 16 amino acids. Looked up from germline, CDR1 is SGHKS and CDR2 is YYEKEE (reference sequence). V lost 3 bases to trimming and J lost 0 bases, with 13 bases between them. The CDR3 coding sequence is TGTGCCAGCAGCTCGGAGATTCTGAGTAGCAATCAGCCCCAGCATTTT. Protein product: CASSSEILSSNQPQHF.

The chain carries TRBV6-1 and TRBJ2-7; 10 nucleotides align to TRBD1. Germline CDR1 MNHNS, CDR2 SASEGT. This CDR3 is built from 15 residues. The V segment lost 0 bases and the J segment 2 bases; nucleotides outside the gene matches: 1. The CDR3 region has the DNA TGTGCCAGCAGTGAAGCCGGGACAGGGGCCTACGAGCAGTACTTC. Translating gives CASSEAGTGAYEQYF.

This clone was observed once. The chain links TRBV4-3 to TRBJ2-1; 8 bases map to TRBD1. The CDR3 extends over 15 amino acids. The V segment lost 4 bases and the J segment 8 bases; nucleotides outside the gene matches: 10. From germline, CDR1 is LGHNA and CDR2 YSLEER. CDR3 sequence (DNA): TGCGCCAGCAGCCGAGGACAGGGTATCAGCTATGAGCAGTTCTTC. Its translation: CASSRGQGISYEQFF.

V gene TRBV6-6 combines with J gene TRBJ2-5; possible D gene TRBD2, 6 bases. This CDR3 is 13 amino acids long. V dropped 6 bases and J dropped 1 base, with 9 bases sitting between them. Looked up from germline, CDR1 is MNHNY and CDR2 is SVGAGI (reference sequence). CDR3: CASRDYTQETQYF. CDR3 nucleotide sequence: TGTGCCAGCAGGGACTACACCCAAGAGACCCAGTACTTC.

The gene calls are TRBV4-1 and TRBJ2-7, with 9 nucleotides matching TRBD2. Germline V gene data show CDR1 as MGHRA and CDR2 as YSYEKL. The CDR3 is 16 amino acids. The ends lost 1 base at V and 5 bases at J; junction bases unmatched: 9. The CDR3 DNA reads TGCGCCAGCAGCCAAGGGCGGGAGGGCCCCGGACACGAGCAGTACTTC. Translation gives CASSQGREGPGHEQYF.

The rearrangement joins TRBV5-1 to TRBJ1-2; D possibly corresponds to TRBD1 (6 bases). Trimming removed 0 bases at V and 5 bases at J, with 14 bases between. This CDR3 is built from 15 residues. Germline assignment: CDR1 SGHRS and CDR2 YFSETQ. The CDR3 loop reads CASSLVRGASYGYTF. Written as DNA, the CDR3 is TGCGCCAGCAGCTTGGTTCGGGGGGCATCATATGGCTACACCTTC.